These 22 T cell receptor beta chains share one sample of origin, sequenced in a study of blood T cell repertoires in COVID-19. TCRdb's copy holds only in-frame clones and misses some; the assay was immunoSEQ multiplex PCR. Among tens of thousands of clones listed, about 92% were seen once. Input material: peripheral blood. The receptors here all came from a man between 60 and 75 years old with acute or convalescent COVID-19.

Remarks on this clone: One end of the junction is discordant with germline, which a read error may explain. The rearrangement joins TRBV6-1 to TRBJ1-5; D might be TRBD1 (6 bases). Germline V gene lookup returns CDR1 MNHNS and CDR2 SASEGT. This CDR3 spans 19 amino acids. CDR3 DNA sequence: TGTGCCAGCAGTGAAAGCTCGGACAGAGGGGTCCTAAGGAATCAGCTCCAGCATTTT. Protein: CASSESSDRGVLRNQLQHF.

The rearrangement joins TRBV19 to TRBJ2-2, with 9 bases fitting TRBD1. The germline gives CDR1 LNHDA, CDR2 SQIVND (reference sequence). Trimming cost V 5 bases and J 5 bases; bases outside gene matches: 3. CDR3 size: 14 residues. CDR3 protein: CASSWDRVTGELFF. Written as DNA, the CDR3 is TGTGCCAGTAGTTGGGACAGGGTAACCGGGGAGCTGTTTTTT.

V gene TRBV5-1 combines with J gene TRBJ1-1; TRBD1 is a possible D gene (6 bases). With 0 bases removed from V and 4 bases from J, the gap between germline ends came to 10 bases. The CDR3 consists of 14 residues. CDR1 is SGHRS and CDR2 is YFSETQ in the germline V gene. CDR3 DNA sequence: TGCGCCAGCAGCTTGGGAGGGGGAACCACTGAAGCTTTCTTT. This sequence encodes CASSLGGGTTEAFF.

Regarding this clone: No DNA is shown, since the ends of the CDR3 on it are uncertain; the CDR3 is the one TCRdb lists. The J gene is TRBJ1-4, the V gene TRBV21-1. TRBV21-1 is a pseudogene locus. The CDR3 is 18 residues long, ends included. The CDR3 sequence is CASSGIVGGGSTNEKLFF.

The table lists this clone with a count of one. V usage is TRBV24-1 and J usage is TRBJ2-5, with 10 positions matching TRBD2. V shed 4 bases, J shed 5 bases, and the junction held 15 bases outside the gene matches. CDR3 length: 18 amino acids. The germline CDR1 and CDR2 sequences are KGHDR and SFDVKD. CDR3 in DNA: TGTGCCACCAGTGAAGATGAGAGCGGGGGGGCCTTTCGGGAGACCCAGTACTTC. Its translation: CATSEDESGGAFRETQYF.

This clone was observed once. CDR3 coding DNA: TGCAGCGTTGAAGGACGACCGGGACTAGCGGGGGTCTGGGATGTTAGGTACCAAGAGACCCAGTACTTC. This translates into CSVEGRPGLAGVWDVRYQETQYF. The rearrangement uses TRBV29-1 and TRBJ2-5; 14 bases are a match to TRBD2. Germline V lookup: CDR1 SQVTM, CDR2 ANQGSEA. After removal of 1 base from V and 0 bases from J, the junction contained 22 bases not matched to a gene. The CDR3 totals 23 residues. Together with reference TRBV29-1 and TRBJ2-5, the CDR3 gives the full variable domain: SAVISQKPSRDICQRGTSLTIQCQVDSQVTMMFWYRQQPGQSLTLIATANQGSEATYESGFVIDKFPISRPNLTFSTLTVSNMSPEDSSIYLCSVEGRPGLAGVWDVRYQETQYFGPGTRLLVL.

This chain links TRBV5-1 with TRBJ2-7, with 14 bases lining up with TRBD2. V shed 8 bases and J 5 bases; nucleotides not matched to a gene: 6. Germline loops: CDR1 SGHRS, CDR2 YFSETQ. The length of the CDR3 is 14 residues. Here the CDR3 reads CASNRLAGGHEQYF. The CDR3 DNA follows: TGCGCCAGTAACCGACTAGCGGGGGGGCACGAGCAGTACTTC.

CDR3 DNA: TGTGCCAGTAGTATCGAAATTCGGACACTCCAAGCGGGTCAGCCCCAGCATTTT. Amino acids: CASSIEIRTLQAGQPQHF. The rearrangement joins TRBV19 to TRBJ1-5; perhaps TRBD1 as D (5 bases). Per the germline V gene, CDR1 is LNHDA and CDR2 is SQIVND (reference sequence). CDR3 length: 18 amino acids. The V end lost 3 bases, the J end lost 6 bases, and 24 bases lay between the germline ends. Full variable domain (missing parts from reference TRBV19 and TRBJ1-5): DGGITQSPKYLFRKEGQNVTLSCEQNLNHDAMYWYRQDPGQGLRLIYYSQIVNDFQKGDIAEGYSVSREKKESFPLTVTSAQKNPTAFYLCASSIEIRTLQAGQPQHFGDGTRLSIL.

This chain links TRBV9 with TRBJ1-6; possibly TRBD1 for D (5 bases). Looked up from germline, CDR1 is SGDLS and CDR2 is YYNGEE. The CDR3 loop spans 14 amino acids. V was shortened by 2 bases and J by 8 bases, with 11 bases between the two germline ends. CDR3 DNA sequence: TGTGCCAGCAGCGTTGGGGGGAGGGATTCACCCCTCCACTTT. Translation: CASSVGGRDSPLHF.

The rearrangement links TRBV12-5 to TRBJ1-1; D unresolved. V shed 8 bases and J shed 1 base, with 11 bases lying between them. The CDR3 totals 13 residues. Germline V lookup: CDR1 LGHNT, CDR2 FRNRAP. The CDR3 loop is CASSRGSNTEAFF. CDR3 sequence (DNA): TGTGCTAGTAGCCGAGGGTCGAACACTGAAGCTTTCTTT.

This clone was seen a few times. The chain uses TRBV7-2 and TRBJ1-1; the match to TRBD1 covers 8 bases. V shed 5 bases and J 10 bases; nucleotides not matched to a gene: 9. The CDR3 loop spans 13 amino acids. Germline lookup yields CDR1 SGHTA and CDR2 FQGNSA. CDR3 protein: CASSRGRTGRAFF. CDR3 sequence (DNA): TGTGCCAGCAGCCGGGGTAGGACAGGGAGAGCTTTCTTT.

The genes are TRBV2 and TRBJ2-7; no firm D call. The V and J ends lost 5 bases and 4 bases respectively, with 9 bases between them. Germline V gene sequence: CDR1 SNHLY, CDR2 FYNNEI. The CDR3 has 12 amino acids. This CDR3 is CASSLSLYEQYF. In DNA, the CDR3 is TGTGCCAGCAGTCTCAGTCTTTACGAGCAGTACTTC. Based on the CDR3 plus reference TRBV2 and TRBJ2-7, the full variable domain is EPEVTQTPSHQVTQMGQEVILRCVPISNHLYFYWYRQILGQKVEFLVSFYNNEISEKSEIFDDQFSVERPDGSNFTLKIRSTKLEDSAMYFCASSLSLYEQYFGPGTRLTVT.

This chain joins TRBV5-1 and TRBJ2-3, with D unclear. CDR1 and CDR2 from the germline V gene are SGHRS and YFSETQ. CDR3 size: 13 residues. With 5 bases removed from V and 0 bases from J, the gap between germline ends came to 7 bases. The CDR3 nucleotides are TGCGCCAGCAGGCGGTCTAGCACAGATACGCAGTATTTT. Its translation: CASRRSSTDTQYF.

V usage is TRBV6-4 and J usage is TRBJ1-4, with D perhaps matching TRBD1 (5 bases). The CDR3 is made up of 13 amino acids. CDR1 MRHNA and CDR2 SNTAGT come from the germline V gene. The V gene lost 5 bases and the J gene lost 5 bases, with 9 bases spanning the gap. The DNA of the CDR3 is TGTGCCAGCAGTATGACAGTAAATGAAAAACTGTTTTTT. Protein sequence: CASSMTVNEKLFF.

This rearrangement joins TRBV5-1 to TRBJ1-2; 9 nucleotides match TRBD1. J lost 0 bases, V lost 4 bases, and 4 bases had no gene match. CDR3 length equals 15 residues. Germline loops: CDR1 SGHRS, CDR2 YFSETQ. CDR3 bases: TGCGCCAGCAGCGTGAGGACAGGGGCTAACTATGGCTACACCTTC. This encodes CASSVRTGANYGYTF.

This clone was detected only once. The chain joins TRBV13 to TRBJ2-7, with TRBD1 identical over 7 bases. Germline-derived CDR1 and CDR2 are PRHDT and FYEKMQ (reference sequence). The CDR3 is 13 amino acids. The V and J ends lost 2 bases and 5 bases, in that order; junction bases with no gene match: 3. The CDR3 DNA reads TGTGCCAGCAGCTTAAGACAGGGCGACGAGCAGTACTTC. Translation: CASSLRQGDEQYF.

The rearrangement joins TRBV2 to TRBJ1-2; 8 positions agree with TRBD1. Germline V gene data show CDR1 as SNHLY and CDR2 as FYNNEI. Trimming took 4 bases from V and 7 from J; bases not matched to a gene: 5. The length of the CDR3 is 13 residues. This CDR3 reads CASSARTGSGYTF. For the CDR3, the DNA is TGTGCCAGCAGTGCTCGGACAGGGAGTGGCTACACCTTC. The variable domain in full, completed from reference TRBV2 and TRBJ1-2, reads EPEVTQTPSHQVTQMGQEVILRCVPISNHLYFYWYRQILGQKVEFLVSFYNNEISEKSEIFDDQFSVERPDGSNFTLKIRSTKLEDSAMYFCASSARTGSGYTFGSGTRLTVV.

This rearrangement joins TRBV5-1 to TRBJ2-1, with 8 positions matching TRBD2. The CDR3 has 14 amino acids. Germline assignment: CDR1 SGHRS and CDR2 YFSETQ. The ends lost 0 bases at V and 8 bases at J; junction bases unmatched: 4. Here the CDR3 DNA reads TGCGCCAGCAGCTTGGCCGGGGGGGCGCATGAGCAGTTCTTC. Translation: CASSLAGGAHEQFF.

The chain carries TRBV10-3 and TRBJ2-7; TRBD2 might be the D (5 bases). Germline V lookup: CDR1 ENHRY, CDR2 SYGVKD. The length of the CDR3 is 15 residues. V lost 2 bases to trimming and J lost 3 bases, with 14 bases between them. CDR3 sequence reads: CAISEGLQSGYEQYF. The CDR3 nucleotides read TGTGCCATCAGTGAGGGCTTACAGAGCGGCTACGAGCAGTACTTC.

This sequence joins TRBV3-1 (or the pseudogene TRBV3-2) and TRBJ2-2; TRBD2 might be the D (5 bases). CDR3 size: 13 residues. Germline CDR1 LGHDT, CDR2 YNNKEL (reference sequence). Deletions cut 4 bases from V and 6 bases from J, with 9 bases between. Written as DNA, the CDR3 is TGTGCCAGCAGCCCTAGCCGATCCGGGGAGCTGTTTTTT. Translating it yields CASSPSRSGELFF.

The rearrangement links TRBV6-5 to TRBJ2-1; possible D gene TRBD2, 5 bases. V lost 5 bases, J lost 10 bases, and 15 bases lay in between. The CDR3 contains 13 residues. Germline V gene data show CDR1 as MNHEY and CDR2 as SVGAGI. DNA for the CDR3: TGTGCCAGCAGTCTGGACGGAGCTAGCGAGCAGTTCTTC. This encodes CASSLDGASEQFF.

This sequence joins TRBV7-9 and TRBJ2-1; D unresolved. The CDR3 runs to 12 residues. Trimming removed 3 bases from V and 5 bases from J, with 5 bases in between. Germline V CDR1 and CDR2: SEHNR, FQNEAQ (reference sequence). The CDR3: CASSFGHNEQFF. The CDR3 coding sequence is TGTGCCAGCAGCTTCGGTCACAATGAGCAGTTCTTC.